The 2 T cell receptor beta chains reported below all come from one sample, sequenced in a study of blood T cell repertoires in COVID-19. This table comes from immunoSEQ multiplex PCR, and its TCRdb copy is limited to in-frame clones, with some not included. This sample has about 76,000 clones, with approximately 85% found just once. The sequencing sample was made of peripheral blood. These TCRs come from a human donor in a cohort sampled during active COVID-19.

The V and J genes are TRBV12-5 and TRBJ2-3, with 8 bases identical to TRBD2. Trimming took 7 bases from V and 4 from J; bases not matched to a gene: 4. Germline V lookup: CDR1 LGHNT, CDR2 FRNRAP. This CDR3 is 13 amino acids long. CDR3 region: CASALGGADTQYF. The CDR3 region has the DNA TGTGCTAGTGCCCTCGGGGGGGCAGATACGCAGTATTTT. The variable domain in full, completed from reference TRBV12-5 and TRBJ2-3, reads DARVTQTPRHKVTEMGQEVTMRCQPILGHNTVFWYRQTMMQGLELLAYFRNRAPLDDSGMPKDRFSAEMPDATLATLKIQPSEPRDSAVYFCASALGGADTQYFGPGTRLTVL.

V and J are TRBV28 and TRBJ1-5, with D hard to call. CDR3 length equals 14 residues. V was shortened by 2 bases and J by 3 bases, with 8 bases between the two germline ends. Per the germline V gene, CDR1 is MDHEN and CDR2 is SYDVKM. CDR3 amino acids: CASSLLAHNQPQHF. In nucleotides, the CDR3 is TGTGCCAGCAGTTTACTGGCCCACAATCAGCCCCAGCATTTT.